The 25 T cell receptor beta chains listed next were all sequenced from one sample in a study of blood T cell repertoires in COVID-19. Method: immunoSEQ multiplex PCR; TCRdb's copy keeps in-frame clones and lacks some. The data contain more than 300,000 clones, 80% to 90% of them singletons. The sequencing sample was made of peripheral blood. These receptors originate from a woman aged 25 to 45 with COVID-19, enrolled during active disease.

This chain links TRBV5-8 with TRBJ2-5, with D perhaps TRBD1 (6 bases). The germline CDR1 and CDR2 sequences are SGHTS and YDEGEE. The CDR3 loop spans 15 amino acids. The germline V and J ends were trimmed by 3 bases and 5 bases, with 17 bases remaining between them. The CDR3 DNA reads as TGTGCCAGCAGCTATACAGGGAAAGTGGAGGAGACCCAGTACTTC. This gives the protein CASSYTGKVEETQYF.

The chain uses TRBV4-1 and TRBJ2-2, with 7 bases aligning to TRBD2. Germline CDR1 MGHRA, CDR2 YSYEKL. The trim removed 3 bases at V and 3 bases at J, leaving 1 base unmatched. The CDR3 is made up of 14 amino acids. CDR3: CASSQGRDTGELFF. The CDR3 DNA follows: TGCGCCAGCAGCCAGGGGAGGGACACCGGGGAGCTGTTTTTT.

This clone was seen a single time. This chain connects TRBV7-2 to TRBJ2-3, with TRBD2 matching over 7 bases. Germline values: CDR1 SGHTA, CDR2 FQGNSA. This CDR3 is built from 14 residues. With 7 bases clipped from V and 3 bases from J, the junction kept 7 bases outside the gene matches. The CDR3 nucleotides read TGTGCCAGCACCCTAGGGACTACGACAGATACGCAGTATTTT. Amino acids: CASTLGTTTDTQYF.

The chain carries TRBV3-1 (or the pseudogene TRBV3-2) and TRBJ2-7, with TRBD2 identical over 8 bases. The CDR3 is 13 residues long. Germline-derived CDR1 and CDR2 are LGHDT and YNNKEL (reference sequence). V was pared by 2 bases and J by 4 bases, with 1 base of the junction left unmatched. CDR3 protein: CASSQQRGYEQYF. In nucleotides, the CDR3 is TGTGCCAGCAGCCAACAGCGGGGGTACGAGCAGTACTTC.

The chain uses TRBV15 and TRBJ2-5, with D perhaps TRBD2 (6 bases). CDR1 is LNHNV and CDR2 is YYDKDF in the germline V gene (reference sequence). With 6 bases removed from V and 5 bases from J, the gap between germline ends came to 13 bases. The CDR3 has 13 residues. CDR3 region: CATSPGLPETQYF. The CDR3 region has the DNA TGTGCCACCAGTCCGGGACTTCCCGAGACCCAGTACTTC.

The chain links TRBV9 to TRBJ2-7; 7 positions match TRBD2. CDR3 length: 14 amino acids. The V gene end was trimmed by 0 bases and the J gene end by 2 bases; junction bases not matched to a gene: 2. Per the germline V gene, CDR1 is SGDLS and CDR2 is YYNGEE. For the CDR3, the DNA is TGTGCCAGCAGCGTAGGAGGACTAGCCTACGAGCAGTACTTC. It is translated as CASSVGGLAYEQYF.

V and J are TRBV13 and TRBJ1-3, with D perhaps matching TRBD1 (6 bases). CDR1 and CDR2 from the germline V gene are PRHDT and FYEKMQ (reference sequence). The V end lost 0 bases, the J end lost 0 bases, and 9 bases lay between the germline ends. CDR3 length: 16 amino acids. The CDR3 bases are TGTGCCAGCAGCTTAGGGGGGGCCGTCTCTGGAAACACCATATATTTT. As protein: CASSLGGAVSGNTIYF.

The V call is TRBV19, the J call TRBJ2-3; D is possibly TRBD1 (5 bases). The CDR3 loop spans 11 amino acids. CDR1 LNHDA and CDR2 SQIVND come from the germline V gene (reference sequence). V gave up 9 bases and J gave up 6 bases, with 10 bases separating them. The CDR3, as DNA: TGTGCCAGCAGGGTGACGGATACGCAGTATTTT. It is translated as CASRVTDTQYF.

This chain joins TRBV5-1 and TRBJ2-2; 9 positions match TRBD1. J lost 5 bases, V lost 0 bases, and 2 bases had no gene match. The CDR3 is 15 amino acids. Germline CDR1 is SGHRS and CDR2 is YFSETQ. This CDR3 reads CASSLDRGQTGELFF. Written as DNA, the CDR3 is TGCGCCAGCAGCTTGGACAGGGGGCAGACCGGGGAGCTGTTTTTT.

This chain connects TRBV6-5 to TRBJ1-5; 8 nucleotides match TRBD1. The CDR3 is made up of 15 amino acids. V lost 5 bases and J lost 2; bases outside the gene matches: 5. Germline CDR1 MNHEY, CDR2 SVGAGI. CDR3 sequence reads: CASSTTGGGNQPQHF. DNA for the CDR3: TGTGCCAGCAGTACCACAGGGGGAGGCAATCAGCCCCAGCATTTT.

The V call is TRBV11-2, the J call TRBJ2-7, with TRBD2 matching over 14 bases. The germline V gene encodes CDR1 SGHAT and CDR2 FQNNGV. The CDR3 contains 15 residues. V was clipped by 2 bases and J by 6 bases; unmatched bases: 3. The chain's CDR3 is CASSLRGTSGSEQYF. CDR3 coding DNA: TGTGCCAGCAGCTTAAGAGGGACTAGCGGGAGCGAGCAGTACTTC.

In DNA form, the CDR3 reads TGTGCCAGCAGTGAATATACAGGGGGAGAGACCCAGTACTTC. It yields the protein CASSEYTGGETQYF. The chain couples TRBV25-1 to TRBJ2-5; TRBD1 matches 8 bases. The CDR3 covers 14 residues. The germline V gene encodes CDR1 MGHDK and CDR2 SYGVNS. The trim removed 0 bases at V and 4 bases at J, leaving 1 base unmatched.

The rearrangement uses TRBV5-1 and TRBJ2-7, with 13 bases matching TRBD2. Germline V gene lookup returns CDR1 SGHRS and CDR2 YFSETQ. The CDR3 is made up of 16 amino acids. The V segment lost 3 bases and the J segment 7 bases; nucleotides outside the gene matches: 10. The CDR3 DNA reads as TGCGCCAGCAGCTCGCGGACTAGCGGGGGTCTCTGGGAGCAGTACTTC. Encoded protein: CASSSRTSGGLWEQYF.

The chain uses TRBV12-3 or TRBV12-4 and TRBJ1-4, with a weak D call TRBD1 (5 bases). V was pared by 5 bases and J by 8 bases, with 12 bases between. The CDR3 covers 13 residues. The CDR3 sequence is CASSHGQGEKLFF. The CDR3 nucleotides read TGTGCCAGCAGTCACGGACAAGGGGAAAAACTGTTTTTT.

The J gene is TRBJ2-1, the V gene TRBV27, with a possible D match to TRBD2 (5 bases). V was clipped by 4 bases and J by 6 bases, with 7 bases between them. CDR1 MNHEY and CDR2 SMNVEV come from the germline V gene (reference sequence). The CDR3 loop spans 12 amino acids. The CDR3 protein is CASSSLANEQFF. CDR3 bases: TGTGCCAGCAGTTCCCTAGCCAATGAGCAGTTCTTC.

V usage is TRBV30 and J usage is TRBJ2-7; 7 nucleotides line up with TRBD2. The CDR3 consists of 14 residues. Trimming at V came to 1 base and at J to 5 bases, leaving 8 bases not matched to a gene. The germline V gene encodes CDR1 GTSNPN and CDR2 SVGIG (reference sequence). This CDR3 is CAWSGGRGTDEQYF. The DNA of the CDR3 is TGTGCCTGGAGTGGGGGGAGGGGTACGGACGAGCAGTACTTC.

At least ten counts were recorded for this clone. The chain uses TRBV2 and TRBJ2-3, with TRBD2 identical over 13 bases. The V segment lost 6 bases and the J segment 5 bases; nucleotides outside the gene matches: 11. CDR1 and CDR2 from the germline V gene are SNHLY and FYNNEI. CDR3 length: 17 amino acids. The CDR3 nucleotides are TGTGCCAGCAGGGACCTAGGACTAGCGGGAGAGGGAGATACGCAGTATTTT. Translation: CASRDLGLAGEGDTQYF.

The chain carries TRBV5-6 and TRBJ2-6; perhaps TRBD2 as D (5 bases). This CDR3 has 15 residues. Germline lookup yields CDR1 SGHDT and CDR2 YYEEEE. V was clipped by 3 bases and J by 0 bases, with 7 bases between them. The CDR3 coding sequence is TGTGCCAGCAGCTCCGAGGGCTCTGGGGCCAACGTCCTGACTTTC. It is translated as CASSSEGSGANVLTF.

This chain links TRBV5-1 with TRBJ2-3; maybe TRBD2 (6 bases). The CDR3 is 16 amino acids. The V and J ends lost 4 bases and 0 bases respectively, with 15 bases between them. The V gene's germline CDR1 is SGHRS and CDR2 YFSETQ. The CDR3 DNA follows: TGCGCCAGCAGCCGCCGGGACTTCTCTAGCACAGATACGCAGTATTTT. Translation gives CASSRRDFSSTDTQYF.

The V call is TRBV30, the J call TRBJ2-5; TRBD1 matches 10 bases. The CDR3 is 13 residues long. The germline V gene has CDR1 GTSNPN and CDR2 SVGIG (reference sequence). Trimming at V came to 5 bases and at J to 4 bases, leaving 4 bases not matched to a gene. The CDR3 is CAWSRDRGETQYF. CDR3 in DNA: TGTGCCTGGTCCCGGGACAGGGGAGAGACCCAGTACTTC.

The chain joins TRBV5-1 to TRBJ2-3, with 13 bases identical to TRBD2. This CDR3 spans 15 amino acids. V was pared by 3 bases and J by 4 bases, with 2 bases of the junction left unmatched. The germline V gene encodes CDR1 SGHRS and CDR2 YFSETQ. The CDR3: CASSSGLAGADTQYF. The CDR3 region has the DNA TGCGCCAGCAGCTCAGGACTAGCGGGAGCAGATACGCAGTATTTT.

V gene TRBV7-8 combines with J gene TRBJ1-6; possible D gene TRBD1, 5 bases. The length of the CDR3 is 13 residues. The germline V gene encodes CDR1 SGHVS and CDR2 FQNEAQ. V was pared by 3 bases and J by 10 bases, with 10 bases between. CDR3 sequence: CASSLQGDSPLHF. The DNA of the CDR3 is TGTGCCAGCAGCTTGCAGGGTGACTCACCCCTCCACTTT.

The sample holds one count of this clone. This rearrangement joins TRBV10-3 to TRBJ2-7; 9 nucleotides agree with TRBD2. J gave up 6 bases and V 2 bases, and 11 bases lay outside the gene matches. The CDR3 has 16 residues. The germline CDR1 and CDR2 sequences are ENHRY and SYGVKD. The CDR3: CAISEGLAGSGLEQYF. The CDR3 nucleotides are TGTGCCATCAGTGAGGGGCTAGCGGGAAGTGGGCTCGAGCAGTACTTC.

V and J are TRBV11-1 and TRBJ2-5; D is perhaps TRBD2 (5 bases). Germline assignment: CDR1 SGHAT and CDR2 FQDESV (reference sequence). The CDR3 runs to 13 residues. Trimming cost V 8 bases and J 5 bases, with 15 bases left between them. This chain's CDR3 is CASGLQVYETQYF. The CDR3 bases are TGTGCCAGCGGACTCCAGGTCTACGAGACCCAGTACTTC.

This sequence joins TRBV3-1 (or the pseudogene TRBV3-2) and TRBJ2-7; no reliable D call. The CDR3 runs 13 residues. Trimming took 2 bases from V and 1 from J, leaving 6 bases between them. CDR1 and CDR2 from the germline V gene are LGHDT and YNNKEL (reference sequence). CDR3 nucleotide sequence: TGTGCCAGCAGCCAAACTGTATCCTACGAGCAGTACTTC. Amino acids: CASSQTVSYEQYF.